These 6 T cell receptor beta chains were all obtained from the same sample, sequenced in a study of T cell repertoires in cytomegalovirus infection. These receptors' targets are unknown. TCRdb reprocessed the reads via MiXCR and lists one record per CDR3 protein. The sample holds roughly 990,000 distinct CDR3 sequences, 31% seen once. The material sequenced was cultured CD8+ T cells from PBMCs, taken from culture after CMV antigen stimulation. The origin of the receptors is a human donor in good health (CMV status not recorded). Some clones in this sample may be carry-over from other donors' samples.

This clonotype was counted only a few times. The chain joins TRBV11-3 to TRBJ2-1; TRBD2 might be the D (6 bases). From germline, CDR1 is SGHNT and CDR2 YENEEA. There are 13 residues in the CDR3. The V and J ends lost 5 bases and 7 bases respectively, with 12 bases between them. This CDR3 is CASSPRGTNEQFF. CDR3 DNA sequence: TGTGCCAGCAGCCCCCGCGGGACGAATGAGCAGTTCTTC.

At least ten counts were recorded for this clonotype. This rearrangement joins TRBV12-3 or TRBV12-4 to TRBJ1-2; D gene uncertain. Trimming shortened V by 5 bases and J by 4 bases, and 17 bases separated the two germline ends. This CDR3 is 15 amino acids long. The DNA of the CDR3 is TGTGCCAGCAGTGCCGGTTCTTCGCCGGGCTATGGCTACACCTTC. It yields the protein CASSAGSSPGYGYTF.

The J gene is TRBJ2-2, the V gene TRBV10-3, with TRBD2 identical over 7 bases. The CDR3 is 18 residues long. Unmatched junction bases numbered 12, after V lost 3 bases and J lost 2 bases. Per the germline V gene, CDR1 is ENHRY and CDR2 is SYGVKD. CDR3 residues: CAISDEVERGLNTGELFF. The DNA for the CDR3 is TGTGCCATCAGTGATGAGGTCGAGCGGGGACTAAACACCGGGGAGCTGTTTTTT.

V gene TRBV7-9 combines with J gene TRBJ1-2; D is unclear. The germline CDR1 and CDR2 sequences are SEHNR and FQNEAQ (reference sequence). The CDR3 is 11 amino acids. V was trimmed by 0 bases and J by 7 bases, leaving 3 bases between them. CDR3 sequence reads: CASSLASGYTF. DNA of the CDR3: TGTGCCAGCAGCTTAGCGAGTGGCTACACCTTC.

This clonotype was seen only once. The J gene is TRBJ2-7, the V gene TRBV20-1; 10 bases line up with TRBD1. V gave up 1 base and J gave up 2 bases; unmatched junction bases: 2. This CDR3 is 14 amino acids long. The germline CDR1 and CDR2 sequences are DFQATT and SNEGSKA (reference sequence). For the CDR3, the DNA is TGCAGTGCTAGAGGGACAGGGGGTACCTACGAGCAGTACTTC. Translating gives CSARGTGGTYEQYF.

The CDR3 region has the DNA TGCAGTGCTAGTGACACCGGGACACAAGAGACCCAGTACTTC. This codes for CSASDTGTQETQYF. J is TRBJ2-5 and V is TRBV20-1; D might be TRBD1 (6 bases). The CDR3 is 14 amino acids. The V and J ends lost 3 bases and 2 bases respectively, with 13 bases between them. CDR1 DFQATT and CDR2 SNEGSKA come from the germline V gene (reference sequence).